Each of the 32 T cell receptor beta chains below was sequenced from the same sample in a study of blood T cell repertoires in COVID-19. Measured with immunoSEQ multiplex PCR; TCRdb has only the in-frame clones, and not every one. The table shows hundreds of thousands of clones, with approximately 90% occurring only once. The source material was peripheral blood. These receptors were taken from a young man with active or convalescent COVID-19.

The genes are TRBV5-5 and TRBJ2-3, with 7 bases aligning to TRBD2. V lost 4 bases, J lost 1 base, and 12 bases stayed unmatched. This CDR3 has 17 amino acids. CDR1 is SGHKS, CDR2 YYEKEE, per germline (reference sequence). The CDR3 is CASSNRLAGIGTDTQYF. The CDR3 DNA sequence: TGTGCCAGCAGCAACCGACTAGCCGGGATCGGCACAGATACGCAGTATTTT.

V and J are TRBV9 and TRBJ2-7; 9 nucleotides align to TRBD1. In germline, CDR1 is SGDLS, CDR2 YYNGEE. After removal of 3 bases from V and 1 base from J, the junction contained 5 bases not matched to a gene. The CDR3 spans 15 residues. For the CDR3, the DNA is TGTGCCAGCAGCGCGACGGACAGGGGTTCCTACGAGCAGTACTTC. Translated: CASSATDRGSYEQYF.

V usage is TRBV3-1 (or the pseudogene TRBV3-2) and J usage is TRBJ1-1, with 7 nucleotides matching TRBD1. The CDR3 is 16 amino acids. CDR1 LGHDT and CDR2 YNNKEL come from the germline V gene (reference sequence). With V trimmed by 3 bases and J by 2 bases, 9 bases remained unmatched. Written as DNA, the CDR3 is TGTGCCAGCAGCCAGACCCACAGGGGCTATAACACTGAAGCTTTCTTT. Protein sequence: CASSQTHRGYNTEAFF.

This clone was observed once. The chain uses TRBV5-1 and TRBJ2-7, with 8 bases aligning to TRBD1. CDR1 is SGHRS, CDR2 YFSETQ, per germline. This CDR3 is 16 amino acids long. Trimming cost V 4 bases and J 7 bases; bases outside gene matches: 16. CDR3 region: CASSREQGVFLGEQYF. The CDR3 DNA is TGCGCCAGCAGCAGGGAACAGGGGGTATTCCTTGGGGAGCAGTACTTC.

The CDR3: CASRGGVGYGYTF. As DNA, the CDR3 is TGTGCCAGCAGAGGGGGTGTTGGGTATGGCTACACCTTC. The chain links TRBV2 to TRBJ1-2; D perhaps matches TRBD1 (6 bases). Germline CDR1 and CDR2: SNHLY and FYNNEI. The V and J ends lost 6 bases and 5 bases respectively, with 13 bases between them. This CDR3 comprises 13 residues.

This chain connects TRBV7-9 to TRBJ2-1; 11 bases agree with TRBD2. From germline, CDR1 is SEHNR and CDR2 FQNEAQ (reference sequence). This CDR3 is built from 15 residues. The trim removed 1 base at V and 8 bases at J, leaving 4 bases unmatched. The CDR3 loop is CASSLVASGRYEQFF. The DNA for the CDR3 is TGTGCCAGCAGCTTAGTGGCTAGCGGGAGGTATGAGCAGTTCTTC.

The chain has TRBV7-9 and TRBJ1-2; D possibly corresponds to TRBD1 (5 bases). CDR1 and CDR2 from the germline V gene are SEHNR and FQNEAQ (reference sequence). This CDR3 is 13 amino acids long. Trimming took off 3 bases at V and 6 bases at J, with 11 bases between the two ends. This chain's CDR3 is CASSFRRADGYTF. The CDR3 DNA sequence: TGTGCCAGCAGCTTTCGCAGGGCAGATGGCTACACCTTC.

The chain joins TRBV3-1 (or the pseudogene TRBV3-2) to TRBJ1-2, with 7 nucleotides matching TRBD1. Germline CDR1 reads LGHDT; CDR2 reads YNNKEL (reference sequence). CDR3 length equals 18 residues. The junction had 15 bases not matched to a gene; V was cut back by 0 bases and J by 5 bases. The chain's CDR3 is CASSQEIGGIIKDYGYTF. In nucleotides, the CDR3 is TGTGCCAGCAGCCAAGAGATAGGGGGCATCATTAAAGATTATGGCTACACCTTC.

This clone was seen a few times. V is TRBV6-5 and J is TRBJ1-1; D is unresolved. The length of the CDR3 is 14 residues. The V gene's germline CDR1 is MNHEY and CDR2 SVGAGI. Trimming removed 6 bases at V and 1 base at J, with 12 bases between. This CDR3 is CASSPREGNTEAFF. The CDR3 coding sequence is TGTGCCAGCAGCCCCCGGGAAGGGAACACTGAAGCTTTCTTT.

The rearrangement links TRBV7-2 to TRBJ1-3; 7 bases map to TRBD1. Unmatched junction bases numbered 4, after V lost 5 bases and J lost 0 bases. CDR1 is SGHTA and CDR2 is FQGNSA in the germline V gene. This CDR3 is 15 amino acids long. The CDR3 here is CASSRGTASGNTIYF. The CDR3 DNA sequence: TGTGCCAGCAGCCGCGGGACAGCCTCTGGAAACACCATATATTTT. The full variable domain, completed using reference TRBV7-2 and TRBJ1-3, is GAGVSQSPSNKVTEKGKDVELRCDPISGHTALYWYRQSLGQGLEFLIYFQGNSAPDKSGLPSDRFSAERTGGSVSTLTIQRTQQEDSAVYLCASSRGTASGNTIYFGEGSWLTVV.

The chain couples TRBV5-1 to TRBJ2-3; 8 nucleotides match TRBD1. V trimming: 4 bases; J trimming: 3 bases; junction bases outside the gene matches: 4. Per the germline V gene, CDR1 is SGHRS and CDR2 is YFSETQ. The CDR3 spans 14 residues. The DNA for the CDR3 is TGCGCCAGCAGCACCGGACAGGGAACAGATACGCAGTATTTT. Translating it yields CASSTGQGTDTQYF.

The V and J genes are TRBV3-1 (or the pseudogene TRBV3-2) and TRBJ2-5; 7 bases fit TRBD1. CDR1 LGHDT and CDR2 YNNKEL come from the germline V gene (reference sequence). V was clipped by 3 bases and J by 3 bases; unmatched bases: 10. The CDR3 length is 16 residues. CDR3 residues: CASSHNLGQEKETQYF. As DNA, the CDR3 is TGTGCCAGCAGCCATAATTTAGGACAGGAAAAAGAGACCCAGTACTTC.

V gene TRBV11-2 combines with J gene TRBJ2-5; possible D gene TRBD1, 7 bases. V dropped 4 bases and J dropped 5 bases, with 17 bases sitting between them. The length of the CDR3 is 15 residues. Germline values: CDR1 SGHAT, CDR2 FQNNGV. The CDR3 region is CASSSLQGRQETQYF. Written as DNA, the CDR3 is TGTGCCAGCAGCTCCTTACAGGGGAGGCAGGAGACCCAGTACTTC.

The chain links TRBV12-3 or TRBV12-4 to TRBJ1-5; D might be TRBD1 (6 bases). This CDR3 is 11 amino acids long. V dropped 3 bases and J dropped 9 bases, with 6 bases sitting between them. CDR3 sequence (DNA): TGTGCCAGCAGTTTCAGGGGGCCCCAGCATTTT. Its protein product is CASSFRGPQHF.

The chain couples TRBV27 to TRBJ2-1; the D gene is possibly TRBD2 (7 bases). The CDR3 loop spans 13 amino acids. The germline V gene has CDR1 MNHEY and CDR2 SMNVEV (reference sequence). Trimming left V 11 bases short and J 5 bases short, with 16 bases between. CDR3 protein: CAAGASGNNEQFF. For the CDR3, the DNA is TGTGCCGCGGGGGCTAGCGGAAACAATGAGCAGTTCTTC.

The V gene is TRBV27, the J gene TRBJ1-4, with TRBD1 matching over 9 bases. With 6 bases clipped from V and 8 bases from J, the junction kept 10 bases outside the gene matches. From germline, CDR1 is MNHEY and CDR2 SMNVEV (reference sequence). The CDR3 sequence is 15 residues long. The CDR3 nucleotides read TGTGCCAGCAGGCAACACAGGGGGCCAGAAGAAAAACTGTTTTTT. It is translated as CASRQHRGPEEKLFF.

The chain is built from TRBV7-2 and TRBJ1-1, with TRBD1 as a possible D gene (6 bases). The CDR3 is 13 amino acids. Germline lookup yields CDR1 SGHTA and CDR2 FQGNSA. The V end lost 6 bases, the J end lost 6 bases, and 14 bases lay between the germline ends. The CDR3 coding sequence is TGTGCCAGCAGATTCACAGGGCTGGCTGAAGCTTTCTTT. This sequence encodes CASRFTGLAEAFF.

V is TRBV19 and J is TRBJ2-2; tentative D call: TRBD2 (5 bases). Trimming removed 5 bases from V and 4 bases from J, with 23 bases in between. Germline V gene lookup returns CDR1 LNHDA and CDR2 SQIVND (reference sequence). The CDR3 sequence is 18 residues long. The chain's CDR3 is CASSLSRQRLAGTGELFF. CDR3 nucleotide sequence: TGTGCCAGTAGTTTGAGTCGGCAAAGGTTGGCGGGCACCGGGGAGCTGTTTTTT.

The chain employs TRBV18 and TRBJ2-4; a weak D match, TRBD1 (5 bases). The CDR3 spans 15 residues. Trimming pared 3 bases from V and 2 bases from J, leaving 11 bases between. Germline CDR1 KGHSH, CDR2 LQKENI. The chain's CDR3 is CASSPRRQSKNIQYF. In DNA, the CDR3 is TGTGCCAGCTCACCGCGGCGACAGTCCAAAAACATTCAGTACTTC.

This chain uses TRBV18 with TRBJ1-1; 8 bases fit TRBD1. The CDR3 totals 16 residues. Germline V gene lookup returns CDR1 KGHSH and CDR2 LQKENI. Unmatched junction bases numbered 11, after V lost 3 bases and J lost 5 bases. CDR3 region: CASSPADRVRGTEAFF. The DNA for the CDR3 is TGTGCCAGCTCACCCGCGGACAGGGTTCGGGGGACTGAAGCTTTCTTT.

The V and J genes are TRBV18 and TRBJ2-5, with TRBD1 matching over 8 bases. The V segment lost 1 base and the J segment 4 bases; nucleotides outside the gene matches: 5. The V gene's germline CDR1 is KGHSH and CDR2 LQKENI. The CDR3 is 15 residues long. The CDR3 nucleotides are TGTGCCAGCTCACCACGGACAGGGTCGGGAGAGACCCAGTACTTC. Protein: CASSPRTGSGETQYF.

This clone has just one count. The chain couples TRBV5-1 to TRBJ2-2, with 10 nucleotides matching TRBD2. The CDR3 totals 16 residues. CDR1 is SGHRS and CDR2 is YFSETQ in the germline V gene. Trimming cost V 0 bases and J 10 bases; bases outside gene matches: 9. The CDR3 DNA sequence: TGCGCCAGCAGCTTGGCGGCTAGCGGGAGTTGGGAGGAGCTGTTTTTT. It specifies CASSLAASGSWEELFF.

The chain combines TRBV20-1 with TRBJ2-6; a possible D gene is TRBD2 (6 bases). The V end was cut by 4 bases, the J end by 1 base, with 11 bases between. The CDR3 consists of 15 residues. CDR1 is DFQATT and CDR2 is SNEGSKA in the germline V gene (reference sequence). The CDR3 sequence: CSANERESGANVLTF. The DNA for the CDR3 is TGCAGTGCTAATGAACGGGAGTCTGGGGCCAACGTCCTGACTTTC.

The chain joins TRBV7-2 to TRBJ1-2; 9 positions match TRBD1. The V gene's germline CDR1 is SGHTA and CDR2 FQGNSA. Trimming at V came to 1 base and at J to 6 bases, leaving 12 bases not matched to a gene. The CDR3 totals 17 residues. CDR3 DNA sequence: TGTGCCAGCAGCTTAGATCGGGGGACAGGGAATTTGAATGGCTACACCTTC. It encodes CASSLDRGTGNLNGYTF.

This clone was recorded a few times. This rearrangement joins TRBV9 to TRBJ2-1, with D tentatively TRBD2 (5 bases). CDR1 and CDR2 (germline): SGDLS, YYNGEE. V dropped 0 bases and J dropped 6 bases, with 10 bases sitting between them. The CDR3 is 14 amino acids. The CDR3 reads CASSVGPGFNEQFF. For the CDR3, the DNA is TGTGCCAGCAGCGTAGGGCCGGGGTTCAATGAGCAGTTCTTC.

As DNA, the CDR3 is TGTGCCAGCAGTGTCACAGGCTCTGGGGCCAACGTCCTGACTTTC. Its translation: CASSVTGSGANVLTF. The chain employs TRBV2 and TRBJ2-6; D is possibly TRBD1 (5 bases). Germline assignment: CDR1 SNHLY and CDR2 FYNNEI. The CDR3 runs 15 residues. The V gene lost 4 bases and the J gene lost 0 bases, with 7 bases spanning the gap.

CDR3 loop: CASSLDRADNQPQHF. In nucleotides, the CDR3 is TGTGCCAGCAGTTTAGACAGGGCGGACAATCAGCCCCAGCATTTT. The V call is TRBV27, the J call TRBJ1-5; 7 nucleotides align to TRBD1. The trim removed 2 bases at V and 3 bases at J, leaving 4 bases unmatched. Per the germline V gene, CDR1 is MNHEY and CDR2 is SMNVEV (reference sequence). The CDR3 is 15 residues long.

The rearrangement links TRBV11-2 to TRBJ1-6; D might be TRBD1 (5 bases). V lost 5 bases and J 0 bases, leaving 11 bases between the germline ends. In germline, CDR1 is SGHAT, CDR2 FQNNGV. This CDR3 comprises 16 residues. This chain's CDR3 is CASSPAGGSYNSPLHF. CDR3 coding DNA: TGTGCCAGCAGCCCCGCGGGGGGCTCCTATAATTCACCCCTCCACTTT.

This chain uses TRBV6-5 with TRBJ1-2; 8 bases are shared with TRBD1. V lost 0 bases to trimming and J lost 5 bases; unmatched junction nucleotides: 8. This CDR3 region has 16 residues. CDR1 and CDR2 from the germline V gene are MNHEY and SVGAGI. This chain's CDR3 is CASSYSNPTGGYGYTF. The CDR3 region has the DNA TGTGCCAGCAGTTACTCGAATCCCACAGGGGGATATGGCTACACCTTC.

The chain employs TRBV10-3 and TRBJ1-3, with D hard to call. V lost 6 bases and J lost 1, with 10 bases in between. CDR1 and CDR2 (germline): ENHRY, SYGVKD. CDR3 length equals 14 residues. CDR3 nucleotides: TGTGCCATCAGGGGCACAGAGTCTGGAAACACCATATATTTT. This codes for CAIRGTESGNTIYF.

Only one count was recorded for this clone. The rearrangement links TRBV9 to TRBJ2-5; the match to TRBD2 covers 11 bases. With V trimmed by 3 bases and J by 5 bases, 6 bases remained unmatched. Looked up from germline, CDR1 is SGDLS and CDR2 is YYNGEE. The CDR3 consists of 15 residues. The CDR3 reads CASSATSGVGETQYF. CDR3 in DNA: TGTGCCAGCAGCGCGACTAGCGGGGTTGGGGAGACCCAGTACTTC. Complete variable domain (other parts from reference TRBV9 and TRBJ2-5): DSGVTQTPKHLITATGQRVTLRCSPRSGDLSVYWYQQSLDQGLQFLIQYYNGEERAKGNILERFSAQQFPDLHSELNLSSLELGDSALYFCASSATSGVGETQYFGPGTRLLVL.

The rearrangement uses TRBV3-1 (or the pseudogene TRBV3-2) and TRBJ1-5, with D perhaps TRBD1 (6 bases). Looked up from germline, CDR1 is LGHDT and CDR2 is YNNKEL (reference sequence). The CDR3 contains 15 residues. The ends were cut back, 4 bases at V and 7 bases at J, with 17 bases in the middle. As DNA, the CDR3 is TGTGCCAGCAGCCCGCGGTGGGGGGGCGGACAGCCCCAGCATTTT. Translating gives CASSPRWGGGQPQHF.